Detailed here is one T cell receptor (beta chain). The CDR3 loop spans 16 amino acids. CDR1 is MNHEY, CDR2 SVGAGI, per germline. Between the trimmed V and J ends, which lost 4 bases and 3 bases, there was a span of 18 bases. The data originate from a study of blood T cells in healthy people across ages. Through a sample-barcoded 5' primer and a J-beta primer mix, a second PCR was run for roughly 6 to 11 cycles. TCRdb fed the 5' RACE reads into MiXCR, producing one record per CDR3 protein. Among 1.8 million or so distinct CDR3 sequences listed, about two fifths were seen once. V and J are TRBV6-5 and TRBJ1-2; tentative D call: TRBD1 (6 bases). The sequenced material came from blood. The TCR originated in a human donor in good health. The CDR3 sequence: CASSWDPTGRDYGYTF. The CDR3 region has the DNA TGTGCCAGCAGTTGGGATCCGACAGGCCGGGACTATGGCTACACCTTC.